This TCR beta chain was recovered during a study of blood T cell repertoires in COVID-19. In the study overall: Samples representing acute and convalescent COVID-19 were sourced from the United States, Italy and Spain.

The CDR3 is 13 residues long. Deletions cut 6 bases from V and 7 bases from J, with 15 bases between. The germline gives CDR1 ENHRY, CDR2 SYGVKD. Assay used: immunoSEQ multiplex PCR; TCRdb lists only in-frame clones, some missing. Among 250,000 to 300,000 clones listed, 80% to 90% were seen once. Sequencing was carried out using peripheral blood. The chain carries TRBV10-3 and TRBJ1-2; D gene uncertain. This sequence originates from a woman between 35 and 50 years old who had recovered from COVID-19. Here the CDR3 reads CAISADIQFGYTF. CDR3 nucleotide sequence: TGTGCCATCAGCGCAGACATCCAGTTTGGCTACACCTTC.